This TCR beta chain was recorded in a study of CXCR3-negative and CXCR3-positive naive CD8 T cells. Study results and limitations: Diversity was high in both naive subsets and much lower in memory cells. Comparison of naive CXCR3-negative and CXCR3-positive cells revealed similar TRBV-TRBJ usage, while memory cells differed. TRB CDR3s were more hydrophobic in CXCR3-positive than in CXCR3-negative naive cells.

Germline V gene data show CDR1 as DFQATT and CDR2 as SNEGSKA (reference sequence). The CDR3 consists of 12 residues. On this clonotype itself: Its antigen is not identified.

Phenotypically, naive CD8+ T cells corresponded to CD45RO-CCR7+CD27+CD95-. The TRB cDNA libraries were prepared by 5' RACE with UMI labels. TCRdb re-called the 5' RACE reads and catalogs CDR3 proteins one per entry, DNA excluded. Its listing shows around 63,000 distinct CDR3 sequences. The TCR comes from a human donor in good health. Some clones in this sample may be carry-over from other donors' samples. The chain employs TRBV20-1 and TRBJ1-1. What was sequenced was naive CXCR3+ CD8+ T cells from blood. Subset: CD45RO-CCR7+CD27+CD95- naive CD8+ T cells expressing CXCR3 (TNR3+). The CDR3 sequence is CSVSVRDTEAFF.